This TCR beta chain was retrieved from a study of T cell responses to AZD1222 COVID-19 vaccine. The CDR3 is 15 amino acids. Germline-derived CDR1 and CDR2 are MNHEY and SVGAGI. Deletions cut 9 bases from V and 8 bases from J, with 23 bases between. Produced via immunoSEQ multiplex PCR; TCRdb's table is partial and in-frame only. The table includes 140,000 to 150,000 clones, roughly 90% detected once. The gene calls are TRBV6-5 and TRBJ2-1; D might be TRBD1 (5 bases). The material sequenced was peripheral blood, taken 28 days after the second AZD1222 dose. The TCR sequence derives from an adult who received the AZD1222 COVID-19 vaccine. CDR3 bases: TGTGCCAGTAACCCCAGGGCCCAGGGTACCGATGAGCAGTTCTTC. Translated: CASNPRAQGTDEQFF.